This T cell receptor beta chain stems from a study of blood T cell repertoires in COVID-19 (dated by TCRdb to the early 2020s). Turning to the overall study: The collaborator samples originated in the United States, Italy and Spain and spanned the acute and convalescent phases of COVID-19. A freely available public database, intended as a resource for researchers studying the immune response to SARS-CoV-2, is where the repertoires were released. A de-identified subject ID, COVID-19 status, age in years and sex were almost always included in the sample metadata. The samples were drawn from two sources: the first 160 participants of the ongoing ImmuneRACE study, and over 950 subjects contributed by 6 global collaborators. The material from the prospective study consisted of cDNA or gDNA derived from T cells, B-cell-depleted T cells, or PBMCs. Deeply sampled blood TCRbeta repertoires from subjects exposed to, actively infected with, or recovered from COVID-19 were included in the dataset. HLA class I and class II types, where available, came from metadata supplied by the sample provider rather than from assay-based typing. Study-wide conclusions, independent of this receptor: How much clinical and demographic metadata was included differed by source and by participant, and the metadata was provided uncurated.

The collaborating institutions used their own protocols to collect whole blood in K2EDTA tubes. For TCRbeta analysis, collaborators shipped samples in one of three forms: frozen whole blood, isolated PBMCs, or DNA extracted from either of those sample types. Inclusive of the bounding cysteine and phenylalanine, the CDR3 is 16 residues long. Only the CDR3 DNA stays, 48 bases, in frame from base 1. At the junction V is shortened by 5 bases and J by 1 base; bases outside the gene matches: 2. The germline V gene supplies CDR1 SGHTA and CDR2 FQGTGA. TCRbeta CDR3 regions were amplified from genomic DNA using the immunoSEQ Assay, a bias-controlled multiplex PCR. Per the original workflow: Within the assay, amplification of reference gene primers was used to estimate how many nucleated cells each sample contained. To quantify the absolute abundance of each unique TCRbeta CDR3 rearrangement, sequence reads were collapsed and filtered. For each sample, productive Simpson clonality was calculated by taking the square root of Simpson's diversity index across productive rearrangements. TCRdb holds this immuneACCESS table with in-frame rearrangements only. Some clones are missing; in checked studies, unresolved V genes explain under half, and the rest has no known cause. V and J calls and clone size come straight from that table; D and trimming were deduced from the DNA. The sample data list approximately 60,000 clones, and 70% to 85% of these were observed just once. About 18% of the sample rests with the top ten.

Points on this clone: No cognate antigen has been identified for it. Base qualities are not recorded, but no much larger clone differs from it by a single base.

Input material: peripheral blood. The chain is made from TRBV7-3 and TRBJ2-3, and 14 junction bases match TRBD2. This TCR was recovered from a man in his 60s with acute or convalescent COVID-19. CDR3 region: CASSKGLAGGTDTQYF. The nucleotides read TGTGCCAGCAGCAAGGGACTAGCGGGAGGCACAGATACGCAGTATTTT.